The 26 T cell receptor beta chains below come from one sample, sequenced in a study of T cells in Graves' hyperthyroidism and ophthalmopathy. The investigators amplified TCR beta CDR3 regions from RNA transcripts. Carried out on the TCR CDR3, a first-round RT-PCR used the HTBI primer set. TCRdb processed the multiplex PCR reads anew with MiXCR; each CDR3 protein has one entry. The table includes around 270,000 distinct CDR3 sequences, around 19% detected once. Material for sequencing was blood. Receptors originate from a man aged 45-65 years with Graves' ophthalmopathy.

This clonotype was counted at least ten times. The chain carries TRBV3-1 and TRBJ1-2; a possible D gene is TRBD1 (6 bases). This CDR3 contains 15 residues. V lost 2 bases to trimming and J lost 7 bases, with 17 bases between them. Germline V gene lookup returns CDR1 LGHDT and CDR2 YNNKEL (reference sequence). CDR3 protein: CASSQRHSGAGGYTF. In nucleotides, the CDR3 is TGTGCCAGCAGCCAAAGACATTCGGGGGCAGGTGGCTACACCTTC.

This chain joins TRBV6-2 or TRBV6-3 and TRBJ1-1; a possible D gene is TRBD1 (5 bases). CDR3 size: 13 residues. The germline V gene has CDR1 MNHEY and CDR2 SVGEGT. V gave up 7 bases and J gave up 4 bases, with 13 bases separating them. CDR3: CASTFGTTTEAFF. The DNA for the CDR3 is TGTGCCAGCACCTTCGGGACGACCACTGAAGCTTTCTTT.

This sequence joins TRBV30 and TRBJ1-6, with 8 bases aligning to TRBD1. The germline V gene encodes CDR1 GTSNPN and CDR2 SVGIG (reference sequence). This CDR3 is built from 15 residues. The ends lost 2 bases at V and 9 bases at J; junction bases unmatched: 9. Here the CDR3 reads CAWSNSGTGGSPLHF. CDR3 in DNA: TGTGCCTGGAGTAACTCCGGGACAGGTGGTTCACCCCTCCACTTT.

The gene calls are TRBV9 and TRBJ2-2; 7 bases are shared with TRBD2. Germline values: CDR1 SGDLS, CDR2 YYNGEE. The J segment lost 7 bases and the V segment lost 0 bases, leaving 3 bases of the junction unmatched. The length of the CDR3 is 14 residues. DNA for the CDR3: TGTGCCAGCAGCGTAGGGACTAGGCACGGGGAGCTGTTTTTT. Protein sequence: CASSVGTRHGELFF.

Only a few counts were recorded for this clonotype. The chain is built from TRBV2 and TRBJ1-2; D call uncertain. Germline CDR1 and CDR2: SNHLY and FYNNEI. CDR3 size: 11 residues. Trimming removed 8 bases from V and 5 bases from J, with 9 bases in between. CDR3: CASALGYGYTF. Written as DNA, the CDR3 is TGTGCCAGCGCTCTTGGGTATGGCTACACCTTC.

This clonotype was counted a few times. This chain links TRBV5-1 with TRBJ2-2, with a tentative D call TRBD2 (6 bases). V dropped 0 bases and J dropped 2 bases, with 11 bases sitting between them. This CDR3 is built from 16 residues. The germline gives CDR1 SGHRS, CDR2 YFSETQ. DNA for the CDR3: TGCGCCAGCAGCTTGGACGGGACTCCTAACACCGGGGAGCTGTTTTTT. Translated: CASSLDGTPNTGELFF. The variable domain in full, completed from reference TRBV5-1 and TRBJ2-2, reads KAGVTQTPRYLIKTRGQQVTLSCSPISGHRSVSWYQQTPGQGLQFLFEYFSETQRNKGNFPGRFSGRQFSNSRSEMNVSTLELGDSALYLCASSLDGTPNTGELFFGEGSRLTVL.

CDR3 sequence reads: CATSDPSRWTHNEQFF. The CDR3 bases are TGTGCCACCAGTGACCCCTCAAGATGGACCCACAATGAGCAGTTCTTC. This chain links TRBV24-1 with TRBJ2-1; D ambiguous. Germline values: CDR1 KGHDR, CDR2 SFDVKD. The V and J ends lost 4 bases and 5 bases respectively, with 17 bases between them. This CDR3 is 16 amino acids long.

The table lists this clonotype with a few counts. The CDR3 is CSAARGRPQHF. CDR3 in DNA: TGCAGTGCGGCAAGGGGGAGGCCCCAGCATTTT. The chain joins TRBV20-1 to TRBJ1-5; D possibly corresponds to TRBD1 (6 bases). This CDR3 is 11 amino acids long. Germline V gives CDR1 DFQATT, CDR2 SNEGSKA (reference sequence). Deletions cut 6 bases from V and 9 bases from J, with 12 bases between.

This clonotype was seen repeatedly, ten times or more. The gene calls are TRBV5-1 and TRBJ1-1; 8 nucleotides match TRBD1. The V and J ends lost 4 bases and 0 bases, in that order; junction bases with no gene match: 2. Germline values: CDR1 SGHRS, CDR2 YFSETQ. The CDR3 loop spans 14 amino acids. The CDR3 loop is CASSVQGVNTEAFF. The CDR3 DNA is TGCGCCAGCAGCGTACAGGGGGTGAACACTGAAGCTTTCTTT.

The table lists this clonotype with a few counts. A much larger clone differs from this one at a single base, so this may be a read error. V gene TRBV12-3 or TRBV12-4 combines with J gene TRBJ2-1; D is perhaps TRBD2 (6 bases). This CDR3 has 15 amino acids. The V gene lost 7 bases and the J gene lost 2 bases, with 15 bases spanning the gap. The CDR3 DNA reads TGTGCCAGCACCTCCACGGGACTGCCCTACAATGAGCAGTTCTTC. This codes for CASTSTGLPYNEQFF.

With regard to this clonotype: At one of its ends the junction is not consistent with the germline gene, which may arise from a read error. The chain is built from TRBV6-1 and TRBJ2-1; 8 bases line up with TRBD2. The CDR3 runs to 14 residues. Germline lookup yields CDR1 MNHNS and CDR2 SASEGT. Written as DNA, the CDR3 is TGTACCAGCAGTGAATTGGCGGGAGGCAATGAGCAGTTCTTC. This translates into CTSSELAGGNEQFF.

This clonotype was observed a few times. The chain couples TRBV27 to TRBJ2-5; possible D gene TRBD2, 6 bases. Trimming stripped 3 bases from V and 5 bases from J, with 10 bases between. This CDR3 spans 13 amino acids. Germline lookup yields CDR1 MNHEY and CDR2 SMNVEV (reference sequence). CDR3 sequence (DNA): TGTGCCAGCAGTTTCGACGGAGGGGAGACCCAGTACTTC. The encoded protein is CASSFDGGETQYF.

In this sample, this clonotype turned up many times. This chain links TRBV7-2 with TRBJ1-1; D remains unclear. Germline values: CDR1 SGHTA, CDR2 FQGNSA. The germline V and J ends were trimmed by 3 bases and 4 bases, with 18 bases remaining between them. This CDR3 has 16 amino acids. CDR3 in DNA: TGTGCCAGCAGCTTCGGTGAGGTAGGGATGGGCACTGAAGCTTTCTTT. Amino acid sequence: CASSFGEVGMGTEAFF.

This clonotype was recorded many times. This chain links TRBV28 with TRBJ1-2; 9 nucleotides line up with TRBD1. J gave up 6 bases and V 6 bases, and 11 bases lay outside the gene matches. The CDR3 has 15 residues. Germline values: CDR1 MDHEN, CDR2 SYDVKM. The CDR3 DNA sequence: TGTGCCAGCAGCCACCGGGGGACAGGGTTTGATGGCTACACCTTC. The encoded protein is CASSHRGTGFDGYTF.

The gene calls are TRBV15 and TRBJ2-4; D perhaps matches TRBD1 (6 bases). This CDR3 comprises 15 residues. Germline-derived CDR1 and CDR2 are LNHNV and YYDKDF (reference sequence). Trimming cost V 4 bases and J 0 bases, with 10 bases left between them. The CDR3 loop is CATSNGQLAKNIQYF. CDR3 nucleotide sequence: TGTGCCACCAGCAATGGACAGCTAGCCAAAAACATTCAGTACTTC.

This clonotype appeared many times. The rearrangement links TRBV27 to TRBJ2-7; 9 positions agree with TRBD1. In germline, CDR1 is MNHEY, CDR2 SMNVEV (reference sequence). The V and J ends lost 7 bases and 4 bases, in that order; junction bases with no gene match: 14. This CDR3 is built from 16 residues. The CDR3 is CASTPPPGTGSYEQYF. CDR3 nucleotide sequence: TGTGCCAGCACCCCGCCTCCCGGGACAGGGTCTTACGAGCAGTACTTC.

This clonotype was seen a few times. DNA for the CDR3: TGTGCCAGCAGCTTGGCAGGGGGCGGTGGGGGCTATGGCTACACCTTC. Amino acids: CASSLAGGGGGYGYTF. J is TRBJ1-2 and V is TRBV7-9; 8 bases line up with TRBD1. The germline gives CDR1 SEHNR, CDR2 FQNEAQ (reference sequence). V lost 3 bases to trimming and J lost 4 bases; unmatched junction nucleotides: 10. This CDR3 is built from 16 residues. Supplemented by reference TRBV7-9 and TRBJ1-2, the full variable domain reads DTGVSQNPRHKITKRGQNVTFRCDPISEHNRLYWYRQTLGQGPEFLTYFQNEAQLEKSRLLSDRFSAERPKGSFSTLEIQRTEQGDSAMYLCASSLAGGGGGYGYTFGSGTRLTVV.

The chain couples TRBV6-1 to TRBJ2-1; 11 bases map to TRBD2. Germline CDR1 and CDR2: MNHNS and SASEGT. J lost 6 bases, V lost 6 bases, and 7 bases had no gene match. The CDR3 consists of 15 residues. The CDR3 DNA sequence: TGTGCCAGCAGGCAATTAGCGGGAGGGGGCAATGAGCAGTTCTTC. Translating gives CASRQLAGGGNEQFF.

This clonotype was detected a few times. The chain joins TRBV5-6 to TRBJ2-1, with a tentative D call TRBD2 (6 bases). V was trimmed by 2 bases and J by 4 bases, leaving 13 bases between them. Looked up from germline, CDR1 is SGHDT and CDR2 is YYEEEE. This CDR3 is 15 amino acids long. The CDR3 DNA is TGTGCCAGCAGCTTTTTCGAGCGGGCGTACAATGAGCAGTTCTTC. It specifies CASSFFERAYNEQFF. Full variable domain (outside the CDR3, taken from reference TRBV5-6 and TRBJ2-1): DAGVTQSPTHLIKTRGQQVTLRCSPKSGHDTVSWYQQALGQGPQFIFQYYEEEERQRGNFPDRFSGHQFPNYSSELNVNALLLGDSALYLCASSFFERAYNEQFFGPGTRLTVL.

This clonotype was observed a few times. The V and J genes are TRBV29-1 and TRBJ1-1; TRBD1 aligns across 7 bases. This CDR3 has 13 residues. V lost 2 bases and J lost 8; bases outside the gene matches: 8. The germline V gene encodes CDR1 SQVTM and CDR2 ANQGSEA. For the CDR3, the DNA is TGCAGCGTTGAAAGTTTGTGGGGACAGGAAGCTTTCTTT. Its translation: CSVESLWGQEAFF.

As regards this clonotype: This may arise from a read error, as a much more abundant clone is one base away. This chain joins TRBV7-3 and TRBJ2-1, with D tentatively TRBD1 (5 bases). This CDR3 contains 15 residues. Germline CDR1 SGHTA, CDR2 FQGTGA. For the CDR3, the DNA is TGTGCCGGCAGCTTACCCGGGCCCAGGGACAATGAGCAGTTCTTC. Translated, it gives CAGSLPGPRDNEQFF.

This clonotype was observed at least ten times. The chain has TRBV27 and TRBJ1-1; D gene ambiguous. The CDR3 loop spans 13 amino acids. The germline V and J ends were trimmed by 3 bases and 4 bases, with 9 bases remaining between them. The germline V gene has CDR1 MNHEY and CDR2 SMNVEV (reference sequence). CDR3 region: CASSFGRITEAFF. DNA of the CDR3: TGTGCCAGCAGTTTTGGAAGGATCACTGAAGCTTTCTTT.

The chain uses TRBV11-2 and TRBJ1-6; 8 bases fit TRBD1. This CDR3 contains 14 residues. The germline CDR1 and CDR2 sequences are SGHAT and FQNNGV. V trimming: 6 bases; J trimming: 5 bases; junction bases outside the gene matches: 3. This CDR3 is CASSDRGNNSPLHF. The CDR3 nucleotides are TGTGCCAGCAGTGACAGGGGAAATAATTCACCCCTCCACTTT.

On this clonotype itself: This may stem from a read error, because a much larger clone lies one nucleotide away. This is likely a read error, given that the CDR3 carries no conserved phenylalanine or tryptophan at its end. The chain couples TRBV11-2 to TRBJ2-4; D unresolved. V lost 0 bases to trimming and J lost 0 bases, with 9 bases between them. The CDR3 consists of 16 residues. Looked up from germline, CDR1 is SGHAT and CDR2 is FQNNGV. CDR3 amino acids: CASSLEPGLAKNIQYL. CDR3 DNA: TGTGCCAGCAGCTTAGAACCGGGTCTAGCCAAAAACATTCAGTACCTC.

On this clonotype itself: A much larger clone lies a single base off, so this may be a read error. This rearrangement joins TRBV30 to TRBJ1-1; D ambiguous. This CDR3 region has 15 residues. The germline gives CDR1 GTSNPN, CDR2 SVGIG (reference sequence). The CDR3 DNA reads TGTACCTGGAGTAAGGGTTCCGAAATTAACACTGAAGCTTTCTTT. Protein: CTWSKGSEINTEAFF.

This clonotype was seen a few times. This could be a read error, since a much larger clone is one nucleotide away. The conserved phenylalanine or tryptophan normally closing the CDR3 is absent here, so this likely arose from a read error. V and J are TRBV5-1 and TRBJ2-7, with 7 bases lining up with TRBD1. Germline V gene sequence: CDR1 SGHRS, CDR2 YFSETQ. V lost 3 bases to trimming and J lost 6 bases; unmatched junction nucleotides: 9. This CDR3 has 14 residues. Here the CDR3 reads CASSSTGRPVEQYL. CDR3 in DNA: TGCGCCAGCAGCTCGACAGGGCGGCCAGTCGAGCAGTACCTC.